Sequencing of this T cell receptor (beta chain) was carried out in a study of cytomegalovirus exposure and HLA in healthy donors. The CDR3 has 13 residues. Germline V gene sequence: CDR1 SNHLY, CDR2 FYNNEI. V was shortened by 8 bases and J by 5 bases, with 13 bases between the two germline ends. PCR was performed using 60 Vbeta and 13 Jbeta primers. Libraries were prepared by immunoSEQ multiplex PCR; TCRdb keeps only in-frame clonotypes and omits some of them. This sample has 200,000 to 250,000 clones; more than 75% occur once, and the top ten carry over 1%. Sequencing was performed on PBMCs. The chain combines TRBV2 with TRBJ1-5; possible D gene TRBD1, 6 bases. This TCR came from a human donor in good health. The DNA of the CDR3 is TGTGCCAGCGCGGTGACAGGAGATCAGCCCCAGCATTTT. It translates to CASAVTGDQPQHF.